The table lists the clone carrying this TCR beta chain with a few counts. Seattle patients were enrolled during active infection and followed longitudinally. The data belong to a study of blood T cell repertoires in COVID-19. The overall study: From the United States, Italy and Spain came samples of acute and convalescent COVID-19. PBMCs, B-cell-depleted T cells, or T cells were the source of the cDNA or gDNA that made up the material.

Trimming cost V 0 bases and J 8 bases; bases outside gene matches: 7. CDR3 length: 15 amino acids. CDR1 is SGHRS and CDR2 is YFSETQ in the germline V gene. Authors' methods: Researchers report that nucleated cell counts were estimated from reference gene primer amplification. Assay used: immunoSEQ multiplex PCR; TCRdb lists only in-frame clones, some missing. That table is the source of V, J and clone size, and D and trimming were worked out from the DNA. The sample records 200,000 to 300,000 clones, around 86% being singletons. The sequenced sample consisted of peripheral blood. The chain employs TRBV5-1 and TRBJ2-1; TRBD2 agrees at 8 bases. The origin of this receptor is a woman older than 75 with COVID-19, enrolled during active disease. The CDR3 protein is CASSLATGGAYEQFF. For the CDR3, the DNA is TGCGCCAGCAGCTTGGCCACCGGGGGGGCCTATGAGCAGTTCTTC.